The 2 T cell receptor beta chains reported below all come from one sample, sequenced in a study of Graves' ophthalmopathy and Graves' hyperthyroidism. Researchers took RNA transcripts and amplified TCR beta CDR3 regions from them. An opening RT-PCR round employed HTBI primers and preceded a second-round multiplex PCR. TCRdb processed the multiplex PCR reads anew with MiXCR; each CDR3 protein has one entry. There are about 590,000 distinct CDR3 sequences in the sample; 35% to 45% occur only once, and 3.5% to 4.5% lies in the top ten. Sequenced: peripheral blood or thyroid tissue (not recorded which). The source is an adult man with Graves' hyperthyroidism.

This clonotype was detected many times. The chain uses TRBV12-3 or TRBV12-4 and TRBJ1-1, with D hard to call. The CDR3 extends over 11 amino acids. V lost 4 bases, J lost 7 bases, and 7 bases lay in between. CDR3 sequence reads: CASSSIVEAFF. CDR3 coding DNA: TGTGCCAGCAGTTCCATAGTTGAAGCTTTCTTT.

CDR3 DNA sequence: TGTGCTAGAGATGCGCCAGGGTTCTCCTACGAGCAGTACTTC. Encoded protein: CARDAPGFSYEQYF. This chain uses TRBV11-1 with TRBJ2-7; weak D call: TRBD1 (5 bases). Looked up from germline, CDR1 is SGHAT and CDR2 is FQDESV (reference sequence). The CDR3 sequence is 14 residues long. The full variable domain, rest sourced from reference TRBV11-1 and TRBJ2-7, is EAEVAQSPRYKITEKSQAVAFWCDPISGHATLYWYRQILGQGPELLVQFQDESVVDDSQLPKDRFSAERLKGVDSTLKIQPAELGDSAMYLCARDAPGFSYEQYFGPGTRLTVT.